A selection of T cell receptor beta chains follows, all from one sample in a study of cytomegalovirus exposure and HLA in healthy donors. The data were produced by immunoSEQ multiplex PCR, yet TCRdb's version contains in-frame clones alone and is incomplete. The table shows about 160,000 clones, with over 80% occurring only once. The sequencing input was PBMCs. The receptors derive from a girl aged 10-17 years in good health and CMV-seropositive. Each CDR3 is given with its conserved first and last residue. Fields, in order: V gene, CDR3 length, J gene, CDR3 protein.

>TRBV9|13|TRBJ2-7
CASSVSGRDEQYF
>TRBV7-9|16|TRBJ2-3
CASSIPTGEGTDTQYF
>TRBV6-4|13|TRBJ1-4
CASRGTGNEKLFF
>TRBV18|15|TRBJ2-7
CASSPPSQGAAEQYF
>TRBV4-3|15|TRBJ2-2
CASSYDRGSTGELFF
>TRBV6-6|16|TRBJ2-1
CASSWLTGGEDNEQFF
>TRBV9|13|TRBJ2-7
CASSVGQGHEQYF
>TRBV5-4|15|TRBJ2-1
CASSLVTGGQNEQFF
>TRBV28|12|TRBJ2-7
CASSTGQWEQYF
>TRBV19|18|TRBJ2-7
CASSTELAGKEVRYEQYF
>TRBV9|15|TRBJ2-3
CASSARVAGSDTQYF